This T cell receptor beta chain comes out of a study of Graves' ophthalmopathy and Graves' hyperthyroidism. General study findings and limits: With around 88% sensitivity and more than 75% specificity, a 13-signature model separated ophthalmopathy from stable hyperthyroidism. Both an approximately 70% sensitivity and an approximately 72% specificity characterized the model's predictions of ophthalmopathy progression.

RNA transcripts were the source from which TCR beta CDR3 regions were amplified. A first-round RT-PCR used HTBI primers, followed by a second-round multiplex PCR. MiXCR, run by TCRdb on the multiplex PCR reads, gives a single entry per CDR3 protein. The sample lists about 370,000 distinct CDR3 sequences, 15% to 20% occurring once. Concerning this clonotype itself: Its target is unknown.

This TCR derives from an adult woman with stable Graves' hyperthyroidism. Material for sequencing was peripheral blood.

The chain's CDR3 is CAWRPTGARTEAFF. For the CDR3, the DNA is TGTGCCTGGAGACCTACAGGGGCGAGAACTGAAGCTTTCTTT. This sequence joins TRBV30 and TRBJ1-1; 7 bases agree with TRBD1. V lost 3 bases and J lost 5; bases outside the gene matches: 9. This CDR3 is 14 amino acids long. From germline, CDR1 is GTSNPN and CDR2 SVGIG (reference sequence).